A selection of T cell receptor beta chains follows, all from one sample in a study of low-dose radiotherapy and immunotherapy resistance in tumors. TCRdb redid the calling of the reads with MiXCR, one entry per CDR3 protein. The sample lists 40,000 or so distinct CDR3 sequences, less than 40% occurring once. The material was PBMCs, obtained before treatment. The receptors shown here come from a male donor with gallbladder cancer. The CDR3 runs from the conserved cysteine through the conserved F or W. D genes are given only for firm matches. Clone size, where shown, is once, few, many, or a class for clones that have expanded.

j_call clone_size d_call v_call cdr3_nt cdr3_aa
TRBJ2-1 - - TRBV7-2 TGTGCCAGCAGTTCGGACAGCAGCTCCTACAATGAGCAGTTCTTC CASSSDSSSYNEQFF
TRBJ1-1 medium-sized - TRBV5-1 TGCGCCAGCAGCTTGGCCGGGGACATCTTGAACACTGAAGCTTTCTTT CASSLAGDILNTEAFF
TRBJ2-2 - - TRBV25-1 TGTGCCAGCAGTGCGCAGACTCTCGCTGAGCTGTTTTTT CASSAQTLAELFF
TRBJ1-5 many - TRBV19 TGTGCCAGTCGGTTGTGGGGGGATTTGGGTCAGCCCCAGCATTTT CASRLWGDLGQPQHF
TRBJ2-7 many TRBD1 TRBV14 TGTGCCAGCCAAAAAGGGGCAGGGGGACGCTACGAGCAGTACTTC CASQKGAGGRYEQYF
TRBJ1-5 - TRBD1 TRBV28 TGTGCCAGCAGGCAGGGGGTTGGCAATCAGCCCCAGCATTTT CASRQGVGNQPQHF
TRBJ2-2 many TRBD2 TRBV7-6 TGTGCCAGCAGCTCTCCTCCGGGACTAGCGGGGGACACCGGGGAGCTGTTTTTT CASSSPPGLAGDTGELFF
TRBJ1-2 - - TRBV6-6 TGTGCCAGCGCACCGGACAGTCGGGCGAATCGCCATGGCTACACCTTC CASAPDSRANRHGYTF
TRBJ1-4 few - TRBV5-6 TGTGCCAGCAGCACAGGCACAACTAATGAAAAACTGTTTTTT CASSTGTTNEKLFF
TRBJ1-5 few - TRBV27 TGTGCCATTGCAGGGACCTCTAGCAATCAGCCCCAGCATTTT CAIAGTSSNQPQHF
TRBJ1-1 once - TRBV5-1 TGCGCCAGCAGCTTGGAGTACCTCACTGAAGCTTTCTTT CASSLEYLTEAFF
TRBJ2-7 many - TRBV29-1 TGCAGCGTTATATCGGACTACGAGCAGTACTTC CSVISDYEQYF
TRBJ1-5 few - TRBV19 TGTGCCAGCACCGGACAGCCGAATCAGCCCCAGCATTTT CASTGQPNQPQHF
TRBJ2-3 many - TRBV7-3 TGTGCCAGCAGCTTAATGCCGGGACCCAGCACAGATACGCAGTATTTT CASSLMPGPSTDTQYF
TRBJ2-1 few - TRBV7-2 TGTGCCAGCAGCGCCGCCTCCGGGATCCCCTCCTACAATGAGCAGTTCTTC CASSAASGIPSYNEQFF
TRBJ1-1 many - TRBV12-3/TRBV12-4 TGTGCCAGCAGTCTCAAGGGGGGGCTCACTGAAGCTTTCTTT CASSLKGGLTEAFF
TRBJ2-2 many - TRBV7-2 TGTGCCAGCAGCTCGAGTCCCCCCGCGAACACCGGGGAGCTGTTTTTT CASSSSPPANTGELFF
TRBJ2-7 many TRBD1 TRBV7-8 TGTGCCAGCAGCCTGACAGGGGAGCAGTACTTC CASSLTGEQYF
TRBJ2-1 - TRBD2 TRBV5-8 TGTGCCAGCAGCTTGCGGGGGGGAGGCTACAATGAGCAGTTCTTC CASSLRGGGYNEQFF
TRBJ2-7 - - TRBV28 TGTGCCAGCAGTTTATCTGCAGAGACAGCCACACAGGGCTACGAGCAGTACTTC CASSLSAETATQGYEQYF
TRBJ2-1 medium-sized - TRBV7-9 TGTGCCAGCAGCGATTCCGGCAGCAATGAGCAGTTCTTC CASSDSGSNEQFF
TRBJ2-2 - - TRBV20-1 TGCAGTGCTAGAGATCGGTGTTACAGCGAGGACACCGGGGAGCTGTTTTTT CSARDRCYSEDTGELFF
TRBJ2-1 many - TRBV29-1 TGCAGCGCCAGATCAACAGGGCTGGGTGAGCAGTTCTTC CSARSTGLGEQFF
TRBJ1-5 few - TRBV5-1 TGCGCCAGCAGCTTGGATGGTGAGCTCAATAGCAATCAGCCCCAGCATTTT CASSLDGELNSNQPQHF
TRBJ2-5 many TRBD1 TRBV20-1 TGCAGTGCTAGCCGGGACAGGGGATATGAGACCCAGTACTTC CSASRDRGYETQYF
TRBJ2-1 - TRBD2 TRBV20-1 TGCAGTGCTAGAGATCGAGATAGCGGGGTTCTCTACAATGAGCAGTTCTTC CSARDRDSGVLYNEQFF
TRBJ2-7 many TRBD1 TRBV9 TGTGCCAGCAGCGTAGATGGGACAGTTTCCCTCGAGCAGTACTTC CASSVDGTVSLEQYF
TRBJ1-4 many - TRBV19 TGTGCCAGTAGTATGAGGACAGCAAATGAAAAACTGTTTTTT CASSMRTANEKLFF
TRBJ1-1 - - TRBV2 TGTGCCAGCAGTACCTCCCGGGGGAAGGACGCTGAAGCTTTCTTT CASSTSRGKDAEAFF
TRBJ2-7 many - TRBV4-2 TGTGCCAGCAGCCAAGACACAGGGCCCGAGCAGTACTTC CASSQDTGPEQYF
TRBJ2-1 few TRBD1 TRBV2 TGTGCCAGTGGGACAGGTCCCTACAATGAGCAGTTCTTC CASGTGPYNEQFF
TRBJ2-7 many TRBD2 TRBV18 TGTGCCAGCTCACCACTAGCGGGAGGCTACGAGCAGTACTTC CASSPLAGGYEQYF
TRBJ2-5 many TRBD2 TRBV2 TGTGCCAGCAGTGAGCCTAGCGGAGAGACCCAGTACTTC CASSEPSGETQYF
TRBJ2-1 - TRBD2 TRBV7-1 TGTGCCAGCAGCCCCCGCGGGAGGACACAGTTCTTC CASSPRGRTQFF
TRBJ1-4 - TRBD1 TRBV28 TGTGCCAGCAGGCACAGGGGGATCGGGGAAAAACTGTTTTTT CASRHRGIGEKLFF
TRBJ2-7 many TRBD1 TRBV28 TGTGCCAGCAACCCCCCCGGGACAGGGGGCCGGGAGCAGTACTTC CASNPPGTGGREQYF
TRBJ2-3 - TRBD2 TRBV11-2 TGTGCCAGCAGCTTAGATCTCGGGGGGATCACAGATACGCAGTATTTT CASSLDLGGITDTQYF
TRBJ1-1 - - TRBV5-5 TGTGCCAGCAGCTTACGTGGGAACATACACACTGAAGCTTTCTTT CASSLRGNIHTEAFF
TRBJ2-1 many TRBD2 TRBV7-2 TGTGCCAGCAGCCGAATAGCGGGGGGTGGTTACAATGAGCAGTTCTTC CASSRIAGGGYNEQFF
TRBJ1-1 - TRBD1 TRBV12-3/TRBV12-4 TGTGCCAGCAACCTACAGGGGTTGAACACTGAAGCTTTCTTT CASNLQGLNTEAFF
TRBJ2-7 many - TRBV6-2/TRBV6-3 TGTGCCAGCAGTTCCCGGGAACCCGGCGAGCAGTACTTC CASSSREPGEQYF
TRBJ2-5 many TRBD1 TRBV25-1 TGTGCCAGCAGTGAGATGACAGGGGGTTTTGGGCAAGAGACCCAGTACTTC CASSEMTGGFGQETQYF
TRBJ2-7 many - TRBV7-9 TGTGCCAGCAGCTTAACAAACTACGAGCAGTACTTC CASSLTNYEQYF
TRBJ2-7 many TRBD2 TRBV2 TGTGCCAGCAGTGAAGGTGGACTAGCGGGGGGGTACGAGCAGTACTTC CASSEGGLAGGYEQYF
TRBJ1-1 many - TRBV29-1 TGCAGTGGCGGGAGGGGAAACACTGAAGCTTTCTTT CSGGRGNTEAFF
TRBJ1-1 many - TRBV7-9 TGTGCCAGCAGCCCCCAACGGGATACTGAAGCTTTCTTT CASSPQRDTEAFF
TRBJ1-6 - - TRBV3-1 TGTGCCAGCAGCCAAGCCCCTCCCTACCTGGGATCACCCCTCCACTTT CASSQAPPYLGSPLHF
TRBJ2-3 many - TRBV19 TGCTACCAGTGGGAAGGCACAGATACGCAGTATTTT CYQWEGTDTQYF
TRBJ1-5 - - TRBV12-3/TRBV12-4 TGTGCCAGCAGACAGACAGGTAATCAGCCCCAGCATTTT CASRQTGNQPQHF
TRBJ1-5 few - TRBV6-2/TRBV6-3 TGTGCCAGCACCACTAATGATATTCAGCCCCAGCATTTT CASTTNDIQPQHF
TRBJ2-6 many - TRBV4-1 TGCGCCAGCAGCCAAGAAGGCAGGCCCCGTAGCTCTGGGGCCAACGTCCTGACTTTC CASSQEGRPRSSGANVLTF
TRBJ2-1 many TRBD2 TRBV30 TGTGCCTGGAGTGTTAATAATAGGGGTCTAGCGGGAAAGTCCTACAATGAGCAGTTCTTC CAWSVNNRGLAGKSYNEQFF
TRBJ2-1 - - TRBV12-3/TRBV12-4 TGTGCCAGCAGCCAAATGGCAGGGACCTACAATGAGCAGTTCTTC CASSQMAGTYNEQFF
TRBJ2-2 many - TRBV14 TGTGCCAGCAGCCAAGTCCCAGGGAGGACGAACACCGGGGAGCTGTTTTTT CASSQVPGRTNTGELFF
TRBJ2-1 many TRBD2 TRBV5-1 TGCGCCAGCAGAAGCACTAGCGGGGGGCAAACCTACAATGAGCAGTTCTTC CASRSTSGGQTYNEQFF
TRBJ2-1 many TRBD2 TRBV3-1 TGTGCCAGCAGCCGAACCCTTCAGACTAGCGGTCCCAATGAGCAGTTCTTC CASSRTLQTSGPNEQFF